This entry is about one T cell receptor beta chain. This entry comes from a study of T-cell memory formation after mild COVID-19. Trimming took off 5 bases at V and 7 bases at J, with 12 bases between the two ends. The CDR3 length is 13 residues. Germline assignment: CDR1 SGHAT and CDR2 FQNNGV. TCRdb processed the 5' RACE reads anew with MiXCR; each CDR3 protein has one entry. The sample lists approximately 250,000 distinct CDR3 sequences, 16% occurring once. Material: PBMCs or a T cell subset sorted from them (not recorded which). The chain recombines TRBV11-2 with TRBJ1-5; D uncertain. The receptor was isolated from a man younger than 30 who had mild COVID-19 (a few samples of this study predate the infection). Cell type and time point are not known. The CDR3 here is CASSLSLGQPQHF. In nucleotides, the CDR3 is TGTGCCAGCAGCCTCAGTCTGGGGCAGCCCCAGCATTTT.